The next 24 T cell receptor beta chains were all read from a single sample in a study of PD-1 blockade in classical Hodgkin lymphoma. Libraries were prepared by immunoSEQ multiplex PCR; TCRdb keeps only in-frame clonotypes and omits some of them. The table has over 50,000 clones, 86% seen once; the top ten hold 6.5% to 8%. Time point noted: cycle 4 day 1 (C4D1), after less than 7 weeks of nivolumab. Brentuximab vedotin exposure varied, and every patient relapsed after autologous stem cell transplantation. Sample: peripheral blood mononuclear cells (PBMCs), taken before the fourth cycle of nivolumab. The receptors were sampled from a human donor with classical Hodgkin lymphoma.

V is TRBV7-9 and J is TRBJ2-3; D call uncertain. Germline V lookup: CDR1 SEHNR, CDR2 FQNEAQ (reference sequence). Trimming stripped 5 bases from V and 5 bases from J, with 8 bases between. CDR3 size: 12 residues. The CDR3 sequence is CASSPLKDTQYF. CDR3 bases: TGTGCCAGCAGCCCGCTAAAAGATACGCAGTATTTT.

This chain connects TRBV10-2 to TRBJ2-1, with no clear D. Germline values: CDR1 WSHSY, CDR2 SAAADI. The CDR3 has 15 residues. V was cut by 0 bases and J by 3 bases, with 9 bases left in between. The chain's CDR3 is CASSESVTGYNEQFF. In DNA, the CDR3 is TGCGCCAGCAGTGAGTCGGTGACTGGCTACAATGAGCAGTTCTTC.

The rearrangement uses TRBV20-1 and TRBJ2-5; D not resolved. The germline V and J ends were trimmed by 4 bases and 4 bases, with 7 bases remaining between them. Germline values: CDR1 DFQATT, CDR2 SNEGSKA (reference sequence). This CDR3 contains 11 residues. In DNA, the CDR3 is TGCAGTGCTAAGGAAAGAGAGACCCAGTACTTC. Its translation: CSAKERETQYF.

A few counts support this clone. The chain is built from TRBV5-6 and TRBJ1-5, with D possibly being TRBD1 (6 bases). Trimming took 4 bases from V and 4 from J, leaving 6 bases between them. The CDR3 runs to 12 residues. The germline V gene has CDR1 SGHDT and CDR2 YYEEEE. The CDR3 loop is CASSRGNQPQHF. CDR3 nucleotides: TGTGCCAGCAGCAGGGGGAATCAGCCCCAGCATTTT.

The J gene is TRBJ2-5, the V gene TRBV27, with TRBD2 matching 11 bases. Trimming cost V 3 bases and J 5 bases; bases outside gene matches: 2. The CDR3 consists of 14 residues. Germline V gene sequence: CDR1 MNHEY, CDR2 SMNVEV (reference sequence). The CDR3 is CASSFVAGGETQYF. CDR3 sequence (DNA): TGTGCCAGCAGTTTCGTAGCGGGAGGGGAGACCCAGTACTTC.

This clone appeared once. This chain links TRBV7-6 with TRBJ1-4; no definite D call. Germline assignment: CDR1 SGHVS and CDR2 FNYEAQ. CDR3 length equals 15 residues. The V and J ends lost 0 bases and 5 bases respectively, with 10 bases between them. This CDR3 is CASSLAGRENEKLFF. The CDR3 region has the DNA TGTGCCAGCAGCTTAGCTGGCCGAGAAAATGAAAAACTGTTTTTT. The full variable domain, rest sourced from reference TRBV7-6 and TRBJ1-4, is GAGVSQSPRYKVTKRGQDVALRCDPISGHVSLYWYRQALGQGPEFLTYFNYEAQQDKSGLPNDRFSAERPEGSISTLTIQRTEQRDSAMYRCASSLAGRENEKLFFGSGTQLSVL.

V is TRBV19 and J is TRBJ2-2; TRBD2 is a possible D gene (6 bases). V shed 9 bases and J shed 4 bases, with 15 bases lying between them. The CDR3 covers 14 residues. Germline V gene data show CDR1 as LNHDA and CDR2 as SQIVND (reference sequence). The CDR3 sequence is CASIRLVGTGELFF. As DNA, the CDR3 is TGTGCCAGCATAAGACTAGTTGGCACCGGGGAGCTGTTTTTT.

This clone has more than one count but fewer than ten. This chain connects TRBV18 to TRBJ2-2; the D gene is possibly TRBD2 (5 bases). The CDR3 sequence is 14 residues long. V was cut by 7 bases and J by 4 bases, with 13 bases left in between. Germline lookup yields CDR1 KGHSH and CDR2 LQKENI. Here the CDR3 DNA reads TGTGCCAGCTTAGAGGGAGTTGCCACCGGGGAGCTGTTTTTT. Translating gives CASLEGVATGELFF.

The gene calls are TRBV11-2 and TRBJ2-2, with D possibly matching TRBD1 (5 bases). Germline CDR1 SGHAT, CDR2 FQNNGV. The length of the CDR3 is 14 residues. The germline V and J ends were trimmed by 3 bases and 7 bases, with 12 bases remaining between them. CDR3 in amino acids: CASSFIRQGGELFF. CDR3 sequence (DNA): TGTGCCAGCAGCTTTATCAGGCAGGGCGGGGAGCTGTTTTTT. The complete variable domain, with remaining parts taken from reference TRBV11-2 and TRBJ2-2, reads EAGVAQSPRYKIIEKRQSVAFWCNPISGHATLYWYQQILGQGPKLLIQFQNNGVVDDSQLPKDRFSAERLKGVDSTLKIQPAKLEDSAVYLCASSFIRQGGELFFGEGSRLTVL.

V usage is TRBV5-1 and J usage is TRBJ1-3; a possible D gene is TRBD1 (6 bases). Trimming shortened V by 0 bases and J by 0 bases, and 7 bases separated the two germline ends. The CDR3 contains 15 residues. Looked up from germline, CDR1 is SGHRS and CDR2 is YFSETQ. CDR3 sequence: CASSLEGGSGNTIYF. CDR3 sequence (DNA): TGCGCCAGCAGCTTGGAGGGGGGCTCTGGAAACACCATATATTTT.

This clone has more than one count but fewer than ten. The CDR3 region is CASSLRVNTGELFF. For the CDR3, the DNA is TGTGCCAGCAGCCTTAGAGTGAACACCGGGGAGCTGTTTTTT. The chain combines TRBV4-2 with TRBJ2-2; no firm D call. In germline, CDR1 is LGHNA, CDR2 YNFKEQ. The CDR3 is made up of 14 amino acids. V was shortened by 4 bases and J by 1 base, with 7 bases between the two germline ends.

This chain joins TRBV5-4 and TRBJ2-1; D remains unclear. CDR1 SGHNT and CDR2 YYREEE come from the germline V gene (reference sequence). The CDR3 runs to 14 residues. Trimming took off 0 bases at V and 0 bases at J, with 4 bases between the two ends. The CDR3 sequence is CASSLVGSYNEQFF. CDR3 sequence (DNA): TGTGCCAGCAGCTTGGTCGGCTCCTACAATGAGCAGTTCTTC.

The chain combines TRBV19 with TRBJ2-7; a weak D match, TRBD1 (6 bases). The CDR3 spans 16 residues. The V end was cut by 0 bases, the J end by 0 bases, with 12 bases between. The germline gives CDR1 LNHDA, CDR2 SQIVND (reference sequence). This CDR3 is CASSIDLGQSSYEQYF. The CDR3 coding sequence is TGTGCCAGTAGTATAGATCTCGGACAGAGCTCCTACGAGCAGTACTTC.

The CDR3 region is CASRPTGTVNNEQFF. CDR3 nucleotide sequence: TGTGCCAGCAGGCCTACCGGGACAGTTAACAATGAGCAGTTCTTC. The rearrangement links TRBV27 to TRBJ2-1; 7 positions agree with TRBD1. The length of the CDR3 is 15 residues. Germline V gene data show CDR1 as MNHEY and CDR2 as SMNVEV (reference sequence). With V trimmed by 6 bases and J by 5 bases, 10 bases remained unmatched.

The rearrangement joins TRBV5-1 to TRBJ2-2; 8 bases fit TRBD2. The CDR3 covers 12 residues. V shed 4 bases and J 13 bases; nucleotides not matched to a gene: 6. Germline V gene data show CDR1 as SGHRS and CDR2 as YFSETQ. The CDR3 loop is CASSVTGGRLFF. In DNA, the CDR3 is TGCGCCAGCAGCGTGACGGGGGGGCGGCTGTTTTTT.

This clone came up once. This chain links TRBV19 with TRBJ2-5, with TRBD1 identical over 10 bases. Germline CDR1 reads LNHDA; CDR2 reads SQIVND (reference sequence). CDR3 length equals 13 residues. V lost 11 bases, J lost 4 bases, and 7 bases stayed unmatched. CDR3 nucleotide sequence: TGTGCCGCCGCGGGACAGGGGCCAGAGACCCAGTACTTC. The encoded protein is CAAAGQGPETQYF.

This rearrangement joins TRBV5-1 to TRBJ2-5; D is perhaps TRBD1 (6 bases). In germline, CDR1 is SGHRS, CDR2 YFSETQ. Trimming pared 0 bases from V and 2 bases from J, leaving 11 bases between. CDR3 length: 15 residues. The CDR3 loop is CASSLGPGVQETQYF. CDR3 DNA sequence: TGCGCCAGCAGCTTGGGCCCAGGGGTTCAAGAGACCCAGTACTTC.

This clone qualifies as medium-sized (0.01 to 0.1%). The chain uses TRBV27 and TRBJ1-3, with 10 bases aligning to TRBD1. This CDR3 comprises 18 residues. V lost 8 bases and J lost 0; bases outside the gene matches: 13. Germline CDR1 is MNHEY and CDR2 is SMNVEV (reference sequence). Written as DNA, the CDR3 is TGTGCCAGCCCGCCGGGACAGGGGAGATCAGGCTCTGGAAACACCATATATTTT. The encoded protein is CASPPGQGRSGSGNTIYF.

The rearrangement links TRBV7-9 to TRBJ2-2; D is unclear. Trimming removed 5 bases from V and 5 bases from J, with 9 bases in between. This CDR3 region has 13 residues. Germline assignment: CDR1 SEHNR and CDR2 FQNEAQ (reference sequence). This CDR3 reads CASSRTETGELFF. The DNA of the CDR3 is TGTGCCAGCAGCCGAACAGAGACCGGGGAGCTGTTTTTT.

This sequence joins TRBV5-1 and TRBJ2-5; tentative D call: TRBD2 (6 bases). Germline V gene data show CDR1 as SGHRS and CDR2 as YFSETQ. Trimming removed 1 base at V and 4 bases at J, with 14 bases between. CDR3 length: 15 amino acids. The CDR3 DNA reads TGCGCCAGCAGCTTGCTCCGGGCCGGGAGAGAGACCCAGTACTTC. It encodes CASSLLRAGRETQYF. Together with reference TRBV5-1 and TRBJ2-5, the CDR3 gives the full variable domain: KAGVTQTPRYLIKTRGQQVTLSCSPISGHRSVSWYQQTPGQGLQFLFEYFSETQRNKGNFPGRFSGRQFSNSRSEMNVSTLELGDSALYLCASSLLRAGRETQYFGPGTRLLVL.

The chain combines TRBV5-1 with TRBJ2-3; D remains ambiguous. V lost 0 bases and J lost 6, with 8 bases in between. Germline CDR1 reads SGHRS; CDR2 reads YFSETQ. The CDR3 has 13 residues. The CDR3 DNA sequence: TGCGCCAGCAGCTTGGGGGGTAGGGATACGCAGTATTTT. Its protein is CASSLGGRDTQYF.

The chain recombines TRBV25-1 with TRBJ2-7; 9 bases agree with TRBD1. V dropped 4 bases and J dropped 12; count of bases not matched to a gene: 10. The CDR3 totals 13 residues. From germline, CDR1 is MGHDK and CDR2 SYGVNS. This chain's CDR3 is CASSALRTGVRYF. CDR3 DNA: TGTGCCAGCAGTGCTTTAAGGACAGGGGTACGGTACTTC.

V gene TRBV6-1 combines with J gene TRBJ1-2; D call uncertain. Germline V gene sequence: CDR1 MNHNS, CDR2 SASEGT. V was shortened by 5 bases and J by 2 bases, with 15 bases between the two germline ends. The CDR3 contains 15 residues. The CDR3 region is CASSLDRGKNYGYTF. In nucleotides, the CDR3 is TGTGCCAGCAGTTTAGACCGGGGTAAGAACTATGGCTACACCTTC.

The chain couples TRBV11-3 to TRBJ2-3, with 9 bases aligning to TRBD2. The germline V gene has CDR1 SGHNT and CDR2 YENEEA. The V and J ends lost 5 bases and 4 bases, in that order; junction bases with no gene match: 10. This CDR3 has 16 residues. Written as DNA, the CDR3 is TGTGCCAGCAGCCCTGGATGGCGGGGGGGCGCAGATACGCAGTATTTT. It translates to CASSPGWRGGADTQYF.